The next 24 T cell receptor beta chains were all read from a single sample in a study of blood T cells in healthy people across ages. PCR was performed a second time for roughly 6 to 12 cycles using a sample-barcoded 5' primer and a J-beta primer mix. TCRdb redid the calling of the 5' RACE reads with MiXCR, one entry per CDR3 protein. Among about 1.5 million distinct CDR3 sequences listed, approximately 40% were seen once. The sequencing sample was made of blood. These receptors came from a woman aged 18-29 years in good health.

This clonotype was seen repeatedly, ten times or more. V and J are TRBV25-1 and TRBJ2-5; D gene uncertain. CDR1 and CDR2 from the germline V gene are MGHDK and SYGVNS. V lost 1 base to trimming and J lost 5 bases, with 2 bases between them. The CDR3 contains 11 residues. DNA for the CDR3: TGTGCCAGCAGTGAATGGGAGACCCAGTACTTC. Its translation is CASSEWETQYF.

The J gene is TRBJ2-2, the V gene TRBV28; TRBD2 agrees at 10 bases. Germline CDR1 is MDHEN and CDR2 is SYDVKM. The CDR3 loop spans 15 amino acids. V shed 5 bases and J 4 bases; nucleotides not matched to a gene: 4. The CDR3 protein is CASSLAGVVTGELFF. The CDR3 coding sequence is TGTGCCAGCAGTCTAGCGGGGGTCGTCACCGGGGAGCTGTTTTTT.

At least ten counts were recorded for this clonotype. This chain links TRBV28 with TRBJ2-5, with 7 bases that match TRBD1. The ends lost 4 bases at V and 1 base at J; junction bases unmatched: 0. The CDR3 is made up of 13 amino acids. In germline, CDR1 is MDHEN, CDR2 SYDVKM. CDR3 nucleotide sequence: TGTGCCAGCAGTTGGACAGGCCAAGAGACCCAGTACTTC. As protein: CASSWTGQETQYF.

This clonotype has a handful of counts. V and J are TRBV6-5 and TRBJ2-7; no definite D call. In germline, CDR1 is MNHEY, CDR2 SVGAGI. There are 15 residues in the CDR3. V was trimmed by 6 bases and J by 0 bases, leaving 15 bases between them. The CDR3 DNA is TGTGCCAGCAGCCCCCGTGTTCCGGTCTCCTACGAGCAGTACTTC. This translates into CASSPRVPVSYEQYF.

Judged by abundance, this clonotype is medium-sized. J is TRBJ1-2 and V is TRBV6-5; 9 positions agree with TRBD1. V was clipped by 6 bases and J by 2 bases; unmatched bases: 4. CDR1 and CDR2 (germline): MNHEY, SVGAGI. The CDR3 is 14 residues long. CDR3 nucleotides: TGTGCCAGCAGCTACGGACAGGGGAACTATGGCTACACCTTC. Its translation is CASSYGQGNYGYTF.

This clonotype was seen many times. This rearrangement joins TRBV20-1 to TRBJ1-2; D might be TRBD1 (5 bases). Germline CDR1 DFQATT, CDR2 SNEGSKA (reference sequence). Trimming cost V 3 bases and J 6 bases, with 11 bases left between them. The CDR3 has 12 residues. The CDR3 region is CSASIGGDGYTF. The CDR3 DNA reads as TGCAGTGCTAGTATTGGAGGGGATGGCTACACCTTC.

The chain employs TRBV7-2 and TRBJ1-4, with D possibly being TRBD1 (5 bases). Germline loops: CDR1 SGHTA, CDR2 FQGNSA. V gave up 5 bases and J gave up 8 bases, with 21 bases separating them. This CDR3 spans 16 amino acids. The CDR3 loop reads CASSPRGPGRGEKLFF. The CDR3 coding sequence is TGTGCCAGCAGCCCCCGAGGGCCGGGGCGAGGCGAAAAACTGTTTTTT.

This clonotype appeared once. This rearrangement joins TRBV3-1 to TRBJ2-3, with unresolved D. With 1 base removed from V and 11 bases from J, the gap between germline ends came to 13 bases. CDR1 is LGHDT, CDR2 YNNKEL, per germline (reference sequence). This CDR3 is 13 amino acids long. In nucleotides, the CDR3 is TGTGCCAGCAGCCAAGGGACCAGACTTGAGCAGTATTTT. Translation: CASSQGTRLEQYF.

This chain links TRBV6-5 with TRBJ2-7; D is unresolved. The germline gives CDR1 MNHEY, CDR2 SVGAGI. Deletions cut 0 bases from V and 0 bases from J, with 9 bases between. This CDR3 has 15 amino acids. This chain's CDR3 is CASSYSERRSYEQYF. Here the CDR3 DNA reads TGTGCCAGCAGTTACTCGGAGCGACGCTCCTACGAGCAGTACTTC.

The J gene is TRBJ2-2, the V gene TRBV7-2, with TRBD1 as a possible D gene (6 bases). The CDR3 has 16 residues. Trimming took off 2 bases at V and 1 base at J, with 11 bases between the two ends. Germline CDR1 and CDR2: SGHTA and FQGNSA. DNA for the CDR3: TGTGCCAGCAGCTTATTTGGGGGCCAGAACACCGGGGAGCTGTTTTTT. Translating gives CASSLFGGQNTGELFF.

This sequence joins TRBV27 and TRBJ2-1, with 9 nucleotides matching TRBD1. This CDR3 region has 12 residues. The germline gives CDR1 MNHEY, CDR2 SMNVEV (reference sequence). Trimming removed 6 bases from V and 9 bases from J; junction bases left unmatched: 3. Here the CDR3 reads CASSKTGGEQFF. CDR3 sequence (DNA): TGTGCCAGCAGCAAGACAGGGGGTGAGCAGTTCTTC.

This clonotype was observed a handful of times. The genes are TRBV28 and TRBJ2-6, with a weak D call TRBD1 (6 bases). There are 16 residues in the CDR3. V shed 6 bases and J shed 4 bases, with 16 bases lying between them. Germline CDR1 and CDR2: MDHEN and SYDVKM. The CDR3 coding sequence is TGTGCCAGCAGGGTGGAAGCAGGGGTCGGGGCCAACGTCCTGACTTTC. Its protein is CASRVEAGVGANVLTF.

This clonotype occurred a few times. The chain combines TRBV9 with TRBJ1-4; D might be TRBD1 (6 bases). The V gene's germline CDR1 is SGDLS and CDR2 YYNGEE. V lost 4 bases to trimming and J lost 6 bases, with 16 bases between them. The CDR3 length is 15 residues. The CDR3 sequence is CASSPQGSLYEKLFF. As DNA, the CDR3 is TGTGCCAGCAGCCCCCAGGGGAGTTTGTATGAAAAACTGTTTTTT.

This clonotype was detected a few times. The V gene is TRBV6-2 or TRBV6-3, the J gene TRBJ2-7, with D maybe TRBD2 (5 bases). Trimming pared 0 bases from V and 0 bases from J, leaving 12 bases between. CDR1 and CDR2 (germline): MNHEY, SVGEGT. The CDR3 contains 16 residues. CDR3 protein: CASSYSGRTPSYEQYF. The CDR3 DNA sequence: TGTGCCAGCAGTTACTCGGGTAGGACTCCCTCCTACGAGCAGTACTTC.

The CDR3 nucleotides are TGTGCCAGCAGCACCGGGACTAGCTTGGTCGATGAGCAGTTCTTC. Translating gives CASSTGTSLVDEQFF. The chain links TRBV7-9 to TRBJ2-1; 9 positions agree with TRBD2. CDR1 is SEHNR, CDR2 FQNEAQ, per germline (reference sequence). Trimming at V came to 5 bases and at J to 8 bases, leaving 10 bases not matched to a gene. The CDR3 runs to 15 residues.

The genes are TRBV18 and TRBJ2-1, with TRBD2 identical over 14 bases. The germline gives CDR1 KGHSH, CDR2 LQKENI. The CDR3 runs to 17 residues. The V segment lost 0 bases and the J segment 5 bases; nucleotides outside the gene matches: 3. This chain's CDR3 is CASSPPGLAGADNEQFF. Here the CDR3 DNA reads TGTGCCAGCTCACCACCGGGACTAGCGGGAGCTGACAATGAGCAGTTCTTC.

The genes are TRBV2 and TRBJ2-7; 8 bases match TRBD2. Germline V gives CDR1 SNHLY, CDR2 FYNNEI. Unmatched junction bases numbered 5, after V lost 8 bases and J lost 2 bases. The CDR3 extends over 13 amino acids. The CDR3 DNA reads TGTGCCAGCTGTAGCGGGGTGACCTACGAGCAGTACTTC. The encoded protein is CASCSGVTYEQYF. The full variable domain, in which reference TRBV2 and TRBJ2-7 provide the parts outside the CDR3, is EPEVTQTPSHQVTQMGQEVILRCVPISNHLYFYWYRQILGQKVEFLVSFYNNEISEKSEIFDDQFSVERPDGSNFTLKIRSTKLEDSAMYFCASCSGVTYEQYFGPGTRLTVT.

The V and J genes are TRBV29-1 and TRBJ2-5; 8 nucleotides align to TRBD1. Germline V gene sequence: CDR1 SQVTM, CDR2 ANQGSEA. The CDR3 contains 12 residues. This chain's CDR3 is CGYRTGRETQYF. CDR3 sequence (DNA): TGCGGATATAGGACAGGGAGGGAGACCCAGTACTTC.

The genes are TRBV6-5 and TRBJ2-1; no clear D gene. The CDR3 contains 13 residues. Trimming cost V 3 bases and J 7 bases, with 10 bases left between them. Germline loops: CDR1 MNHEY, CDR2 SVGAGI. This chain's CDR3 is CASSYGPLNEQFF. As DNA, the CDR3 is TGTGCCAGCAGTTATGGCCCCTTAAATGAGCAGTTCTTC.

The table lists this clonotype with a few counts. V gene TRBV29-1 combines with J gene TRBJ2-1; 10 positions agree with TRBD2. Germline lookup yields CDR1 SQVTM and CDR2 ANQGSEA. The CDR3 loop spans 16 amino acids. Trimming at V came to 7 bases and at J to 4 bases, leaving 13 bases not matched to a gene. In DNA form, the CDR3 reads TGCAGCGCCCGTCAGACTAGCGGGTGGAGGTACAATGAGCAGTTCTTC. Amino acid sequence: CSARQTSGWRYNEQFF.

This chain uses TRBV4-1 with TRBJ2-5; 8 bases match TRBD2. The CDR3 is 21 residues long. V shed 1 base and J 3 bases; nucleotides not matched to a gene: 22. The germline gives CDR1 MGHRA, CDR2 YSYEKL. CDR3 sequence (DNA): TGCGCCAGCAGCCAAGGTCTGATCTCATCCCCTTCCGGGACTAGGAAAGAGACCCAGTACTTC. Protein sequence: CASSQGLISSPSGTRKETQYF.

This clonotype has only a few counts. The chain joins TRBV6-4 to TRBJ1-4, with 7 positions matching TRBD1. This CDR3 region has 19 residues. Germline CDR1 reads MRHNA; CDR2 reads SNTAGT. The V segment lost 4 bases and the J segment 1 base; nucleotides outside the gene matches: 15. CDR3 region: CASSGNRGRSERTNEKLFF. The CDR3 DNA reads TGTGCCAGCAGTGGAAACAGGGGTCGATCGGAGAGAACTAATGAAAAACTGTTTTTT.

This chain connects TRBV20-1 to TRBJ2-3; D is unclear. Germline V gene lookup returns CDR1 DFQATT and CDR2 SNEGSKA (reference sequence). Trimming removed 5 bases at V and 1 base at J, with 13 bases between. The CDR3 contains 14 residues. CDR3 in DNA: TGCAGTGCTGCTCAAGCTGTCCGCACAGATACGCAGTATTTT. Amino acids: CSAAQAVRTDTQYF.

This rearrangement joins TRBV14 to TRBJ2-7, with 8 bases aligning to TRBD1. This CDR3 has 15 amino acids. Per germline, CDR1 SGHDN and CDR2 FVKESK. J gave up 7 bases and V 2 bases, and 10 bases lay outside the gene matches. CDR3 nucleotides: TGTGCCAGCAGCCAACCTAGGACAGGGCTAGGGGAGCAGTACTTC. This gives the protein CASSQPRTGLGEQYF.